These 28 T cell receptor beta chains share one sample of origin, sequenced in a study of glioma-infiltrating T cells. The iRepertoire nested amplicon-rescue multiplex PCR amplified TCR alpha and beta CDR3s from RNA. TCRdb processed the multiplex PCR reads anew with MiXCR; each CDR3 protein has one entry. The sample yields 95,000 to 150,000 distinct CDR3 sequences, approximately 23% seen once. Sequencing was performed on glioma tissue, nonneoplastic brain tissue, or PBMCs (not recorded which). The receptor source for this set is a human donor with low-grade glioma or glioblastoma, undergoing nonglioma brain surgery, or in good health (not recorded which).

Comment on this clonotype: A much larger clonotype is one base distant, so this may be a read error. The chain combines TRBV20-1 with TRBJ2-5; possible D gene TRBD1, 5 bases. Germline V gene data show CDR1 as DFQATT and CDR2 as SNEGSKA (reference sequence). The CDR3 consists of 16 residues. The CDR3 region has the DNA TGCAGTTCTAGAGATCTACCGTTGGGGCTGCAGGAGACCCAGTACTTC. Protein product: CSSRDLPLGLQETQYF.

This clonotype occurred many times. The chain has TRBV27 and TRBJ1-5; no clear D. CDR1 is MNHEY, CDR2 SMNVEV, per germline (reference sequence). The CDR3 is 15 amino acids. Deletions cut 3 bases from V and 7 bases from J, with 16 bases between. The CDR3 reads CASSLVPTAGQPQHF. The CDR3 nucleotides read TGTGCCAGCAGTTTGGTACCCACCGCCGGGCAGCCCCAGCATTTT.

This clonotype was detected many times. V gene TRBV28 combines with J gene TRBJ2-1, with 7 bases aligning to TRBD2. Germline CDR1 MDHEN, CDR2 SYDVKM. The CDR3 spans 17 residues. Trimming removed 5 bases from V and 1 base from J; junction bases left unmatched: 11. In nucleotides, the CDR3 is TGTGCCAGCAGTCCTAGCGGCCTGGAGGCGTCCTACAATGAGCAGTTCTTC. Protein product: CASSPSGLEASYNEQFF.

Notes on this clonotype: A read error is possible here, since a much larger clone lies one base away. The CDR3 region has the DNA TGCGCCAGCAGCCCCTCCGGCTACGAGCAGTTCTTC. It translates to CASSPSGYEQFF. V gene TRBV4-1 combines with J gene TRBJ2-1; no firm D call. Germline assignment: CDR1 MGHRA and CDR2 YSYEKL. V lost 4 bases to trimming and J lost 10 bases, with 11 bases between them. The CDR3 totals 12 residues.

In its sample, this clonotype was seen many times. The chain couples TRBV10-3 to TRBJ1-2, with 7 positions matching TRBD1. This CDR3 has 14 amino acids. V shed 6 bases, J shed 0 bases, and the junction held 4 bases outside the gene matches. From germline, CDR1 is ENHRY and CDR2 SYGVKD. The CDR3 region has the DNA TGTGCCATCAGCGGACAGGCTTCTAACTATGGCTACACCTTC. Protein sequence: CAISGQASNYGYTF.

At least ten counts were recorded for this clonotype. The chain couples TRBV6-2 or TRBV6-3 to TRBJ2-1; perhaps TRBD2 as D (5 bases). CDR1 and CDR2 from the germline V gene are MNHEY and SVGEGT. Trimming stripped 2 bases from V and 0 bases from J, with 14 bases between. The CDR3 loop spans 17 amino acids. CDR3 in DNA: TGTGCCAGCAGTTACAGGTTGGGAGTTCCCTCCTACAATGAGCAGTTCTTC. Translated: CASSYRLGVPSYNEQFF.

V gene TRBV5-1 combines with J gene TRBJ1-2; 12 nucleotides agree with TRBD1. Per the germline V gene, CDR1 is SGHRS and CDR2 is YFSETQ. V lost 3 bases to trimming and J lost 4 bases; unmatched junction nucleotides: 13. The CDR3 sequence is 18 residues long. The CDR3 here is CASSYNGPGQGATYGYTF. The CDR3 DNA is TGCGCCAGCAGCTACAACGGTCCGGGACAGGGGGCGACCTATGGCTACACCTTC. Combining the CDR3 with reference TRBV5-1 and TRBJ1-2 gives the whole variable domain KAGVTQTPRYLIKTRGQQVTLSCSPISGHRSVSWYQQTPGQGLQFLFEYFSETQRNKGNFPGRFSGRQFSNSRSEMNVSTLELGDSALYLCASSYNGPGQGATYGYTFGSGTRLTVV.

This clonotype was found many times. This rearrangement joins TRBV18 to TRBJ1-1; tentative D call: TRBD1 (6 bases). The germline CDR1 and CDR2 sequences are KGHSH and LQKENI. This CDR3 is built from 13 residues. Trimming cost V 3 bases and J 7 bases, with 12 bases left between them. CDR3 protein: CASSPRDTDEAFF. CDR3 DNA sequence: TGTGCCAGCTCACCTCGGGACACCGATGAAGCTTTCTTT.

On this clonotype itself: An end of the junction differs from the germline gene, which may be a read error. The chain carries TRBV11-1 and TRBJ2-5, with D tentatively TRBD1 or TRBD2 (5 bases each). The CDR3 has 16 amino acids. Germline CDR1 is SGHAT and CDR2 is FQDESV (reference sequence). In nucleotides, the CDR3 is TGTGCCCGCCGCTTCTTTTTTTCTTGGCTCCCGGGGCCCCAGTCCTTC. Protein sequence: CARRFFFSWLPGPQSF.

This clonotype was seen ten or more times. The DNA of the CDR3 is TGTGCCAGCAGTAGTCTGGGCTTTAGCACAGATACGCAGTATTTT. Translating it yields CASSSLGFSTDTQYF. V gene TRBV27 combines with J gene TRBJ2-3, with unresolved D. The germline CDR1 and CDR2 sequences are MNHEY and SMNVEV (reference sequence). This CDR3 has 15 amino acids. V was shortened by 5 bases and J by 0 bases, with 12 bases between the two germline ends.

This clonotype showed up just once. With a much larger clone just one base away, this may be a read error. This sequence joins TRBV4-2 and TRBJ2-7; 9 nucleotides match TRBD2. The CDR3 is 16 amino acids. Germline V lookup: CDR1 LGHNA, CDR2 YNFKEQ. The DNA of the CDR3 is TGTGCCAGCAGCGAAAGACTAGCGGAGAGCTCCTACGAGCAGCACTTC. Protein sequence: CASSERLAESSYEQHF.

V and J are TRBV12-3 or TRBV12-4 and TRBJ2-3, with a possible D match to TRBD1 (6 bases). The CDR3 extends over 13 amino acids. The germline V and J ends were trimmed by 5 bases and 4 bases, with 10 bases remaining between them. This CDR3 is CASSLDSPDTQYF. The DNA for the CDR3 is TGTGCCAGCAGTCTGGACAGTCCAGATACGCAGTATTTT.

Ten or more counts support this clonotype. V and J are TRBV6-1 and TRBJ2-1; either TRBD1 or TRBD2 may supply D (6 bases each). Trimming shortened V by 7 bases and J by 0 bases, and 13 bases separated the two germline ends. The germline CDR1 and CDR2 sequences are MNHNS and SASEGT. The CDR3 has 15 residues. CDR3 nucleotides: TGTGCCAGCATAGGGGGGTCCAGCTCCTACAATGAGCAGTTCTTC. Protein: CASIGGSSSYNEQFF.

The table lists this clonotype with many counts. The gene calls are TRBV27 and TRBJ2-5; unclear D gene. Germline CDR1 MNHEY, CDR2 SMNVEV (reference sequence). Trimming took 3 bases from V and 5 from J, leaving 7 bases between them. The length of the CDR3 is 12 residues. Here the CDR3 DNA reads TGTGCCAGCAGTTTTGTAGGGGAGACCCAGTACTTC. This codes for CASSFVGETQYF.

At least ten counts were recorded for this clonotype. The CDR3 DNA follows: TGTGCCAGCAGTTATCGGCCAGGGGGAGGACATGGCTACACCTTC. It specifies CASSYRPGGGHGYTF. V gene TRBV27 combines with J gene TRBJ1-2; 7 positions agree with TRBD1. This CDR3 spans 15 amino acids. Germline-derived CDR1 and CDR2 are MNHEY and SMNVEV (reference sequence). Germline trimming cut 4 bases from V and 6 bases from J; bases unmatched to any gene: 11.

The V gene is TRBV12-5, the J gene TRBJ2-3; a possible D gene is TRBD1 (6 bases). The V gene lost 5 bases and the J gene lost 0 bases, with 15 bases spanning the gap. Germline values: CDR1 LGHNT, CDR2 FRNRAP. CDR3 length: 16 amino acids. In nucleotides, the CDR3 is TGTGCTAGTGGTACCTGGACAGCCTCTAGCACAGATACGCAGTATTTT. Protein: CASGTWTASSTDTQYF.

This clonotype showed up just a few times. The DNA of the CDR3 is TGTGCCAGCAGTTTTGACTGGAATGATAACTATGGCTACACCTTC. It codes for CASSFDWNDNYGYTF. The rearrangement uses TRBV12-3 or TRBV12-4 and TRBJ1-2; D gene uncertain. V was trimmed by 3 bases and J by 1 base, leaving 12 bases between them. This CDR3 contains 15 residues.

This clonotype was seen only once. The chain employs TRBV4-3 and TRBJ1-1, with no clear D. Germline V gene lookup returns CDR1 LGHNA and CDR2 YSLEER. V lost 3 bases, J lost 1 base, and 3 bases lay in between. The CDR3 has 12 residues. DNA of the CDR3: TGCGCCAGCAGCCATGGGAACACTGAAGCTTTCTTT. It is translated as CASSHGNTEAFF.

In this sample, this clonotype turned up many times. The rearrangement joins TRBV6-1 to TRBJ1-5; D uncertain. The CDR3 covers 14 residues. The V gene lost 5 bases and the J gene lost 2 bases, with 10 bases spanning the gap. Germline CDR1 and CDR2: MNHNS and SASEGT. CDR3 DNA sequence: TGTGCCAGCAGTCCCGACGGGGGCAATCAGCCCCAGCATTTT. Its translation is CASSPDGGNQPQHF.

This clonotype was counted between two and nine times. V is TRBV29-1 and J is TRBJ2-2; TRBD1 matches 7 bases. Unmatched junction bases numbered 5, after V lost 7 bases and J lost 0 bases. The CDR3 loop spans 14 amino acids. The germline gives CDR1 SQVTM, CDR2 ANQGSEA. DNA for the CDR3: TGCAGCGGGGGACAGTTCGCGAACACCGGGGAGCTGTTTTTT. Its protein product is CSGGQFANTGELFF.

This clonotype was found many times. The chain combines TRBV10-3 with TRBJ1-2; D perhaps matches TRBD1 (6 bases). Germline assignment: CDR1 ENHRY and CDR2 SYGVKD. V gave up 4 bases and J gave up 1 base, with 10 bases separating them. The CDR3 length is 14 residues. CDR3 residues: CAISVGTNNYGYTF. CDR3 nucleotide sequence: TGTGCCATCAGTGTCGGGACAAATAACTATGGCTACACCTTC.

Ten or more counts support this clonotype. V and J are TRBV27 and TRBJ1-1; no clear D. Germline loops: CDR1 MNHEY, CDR2 SMNVEV (reference sequence). Trimming cost V 4 bases and J 4 bases, with 16 bases left between them. The CDR3 totals 15 residues. CDR3 nucleotides: TGTGCCAGCAGTTACGGGCCGAGCTTTGCCACTGAAGCTTTCTTT. Translated, it gives CASSYGPSFATEAFF.

This chain connects TRBV5-4 to TRBJ1-1; TRBD1 matches 7 bases. The ends lost 10 bases at V and 1 base at J; junction bases unmatched: 10. Germline loops: CDR1 SGHNT, CDR2 YYREEE (reference sequence). This CDR3 comprises 14 residues. The CDR3 sequence: CASKPRQGNTEAFF. For the CDR3, the DNA is TGTGCCTCCAAACCACGACAGGGGAACACTGAAGCTTTCTTT.

This chain connects TRBV12-3 or TRBV12-4 to TRBJ1-1, with D possibly being TRBD1 (5 bases). The CDR3 has 14 residues. V was shortened by 4 bases and J by 1 base, with 10 bases between the two germline ends. In DNA form, the CDR3 reads TGTGCCAGCAGTTGGGGACGGACGAACACTGAAGCTTTCTTT. This codes for CASSWGRTNTEAFF.

In this sample, this clonotype turned up many times. The chain is built from TRBV18 and TRBJ1-4; unclear D gene. The CDR3 covers 16 residues. V shed 1 base and J shed 6 bases, with 15 bases lying between them. The germline V gene has CDR1 KGHSH and CDR2 LQKENI. CDR3 nucleotide sequence: TGTGCCAGCTCACCACAGACATCCCAAGGCGATGAAAAACTGTTTTTT. Amino acids: CASSPQTSQGDEKLFF.

Concerning this clonotype itself: A much larger clone lies one base from this, so it may be a read error. The CDR3 ends on some other residue instead of the conserved phenylalanine or tryptophan, so this is likely a read error. It is unclear where the CDR3 begins or ends on the DNA, so no DNA is shown, and the CDR3 is as TCRdb lists it. The chain has TRBV5-6 and TRBJ1-1; TRBD1 reflects the table's D call only, with no check against the DNA. Germline V lookup: CDR1 SGHDT, CDR2 YYEEEE. The CDR3 sequence runs 14 residues, both termini included. The CDR3 protein is CASSFGREQGKTFL.

To note about this clonotype: One base away lies a much larger clone, so this may be a sequencing read error. This rearrangement joins TRBV7-8 to TRBJ2-3; TRBD2 might be the D (6 bases). The CDR3 length is 15 residues. From germline, CDR1 is SGHVS and CDR2 FQNEAQ. The CDR3 coding sequence is TGTGCCAGCCGCTTGACGAGCGGGAGCACAGATACGCAGTATTTT. This encodes CASRLTSGSTDTQYF.

This rearrangement joins TRBV9 to TRBJ1-6, with D unclear. V lost 0 bases and J 3 bases, leaving 7 bases between the germline ends. The CDR3 is made up of 15 amino acids. CDR1 is SGDLS and CDR2 is YYNGEE in the germline V gene. The CDR3 DNA reads TGTGCCAGCAGCGTAGGACGTAACTATAATTCACCCCTCCACTTT. Translating gives CASSVGRNYNSPLHF.